The next 11 T cell receptor beta chains were all read from a single sample in a study of T cell responses to AZD1222 COVID-19 vaccine. Clones were sequenced by immunoSEQ multiplex PCR, and TCRdb holds only the in-frame ones, with some missing. The data contain about 42,000 clones, approximately 80% of them singletons. Sequencing was performed on peripheral blood, taken 28 days after the second AZD1222 dose. Receptor source: an adult who received the AZD1222 COVID-19 vaccine.

The table lists this clone with a few counts. The chain joins TRBV7-9 to TRBJ1-5, with D hard to call. The CDR3 totals 14 residues. Germline V gene sequence: CDR1 SEHNR, CDR2 FQNEAQ (reference sequence). Between the trimmed V and J ends, which lost 3 bases and 3 bases, there was a span of 9 bases. The CDR3, as DNA: TGTGCCAGCAGCTTTGAGGGAGCCAATCAGCCCCAGCATTTT. Translated, it gives CASSFEGANQPQHF.

V and J are TRBV5-5 and TRBJ1-4; TRBD1 matches 9 bases. Per germline, CDR1 SGHKS and CDR2 YYEKEE (reference sequence). After removal of 4 bases from V and 4 bases from J, the junction contained 5 bases not matched to a gene. CDR3 length: 15 residues. CDR3 nucleotide sequence: TGTGCCAGCAGCCCACCGGGACAGGGTAATGAAAAACTGTTTTTT. Translation gives CASSPPGQGNEKLFF.

This chain links TRBV5-5 with TRBJ2-1; 15 bases are shared with TRBD2. The CDR3 loop spans 16 amino acids. V gave up 3 bases and J gave up 8 bases; unmatched junction bases: 6. Germline CDR1 reads SGHKS; CDR2 reads YYEKEE (reference sequence). The CDR3 DNA is TGTGCCAGCAGCTCTGCGGGACTAGCGGGGGGTTATGAGCAGTTCTTC. Translated: CASSSAGLAGGYEQFF.

The chain has TRBV4-1 and TRBJ2-7; weak D call: TRBD1 (7 bases). This CDR3 has 16 amino acids. The germline V gene encodes CDR1 MGHRA and CDR2 YSYEKL. Trimming removed 1 base from V and 4 bases from J, with 17 bases in between. The CDR3 loop is CASSQARGVSFYEQYF. CDR3 bases: TGCGCCAGCAGCCAAGCCAGGGGGGTTTCTTTTTACGAGCAGTACTTC.

The chain has TRBV7-9 and TRBJ2-1, with 11 positions matching TRBD2. The CDR3 has 17 amino acids. J gave up 6 bases and V 2 bases, and 9 bases lay outside the gene matches. The V gene's germline CDR1 is SEHNR and CDR2 FQNEAQ (reference sequence). CDR3 sequence reads: CASSLLVAGGLGNEQFF. CDR3 nucleotide sequence: TGTGCCAGCAGCTTATTAGTAGCGGGGGGGCTTGGCAATGAGCAGTTCTTC.

This chain links TRBV3-1 (or the pseudogene TRBV3-2) with TRBJ1-1; D call uncertain. Germline CDR1 reads LGHDT; CDR2 reads YNNKEL (reference sequence). V lost 0 bases and J 3 bases, leaving 8 bases between the germline ends. This CDR3 region has 14 residues. In nucleotides, the CDR3 is TGTGCCAGCAGCCAAGAACGGGTACACACTGAAGCTTTCTTT. Its protein is CASSQERVHTEAFF.

The CDR3 reads CASTRTSGLTDTQYF. CDR3 nucleotides: TGTGCCAGTACACGGACTAGCGGCCTCACAGATACGCAGTATTTT. The chain employs TRBV19 and TRBJ2-3; 10 positions agree with TRBD2. The CDR3 is made up of 15 amino acids. Germline V gene lookup returns CDR1 LNHDA and CDR2 SQIVND (reference sequence). The trim removed 7 bases at V and 2 bases at J, leaving 6 bases unmatched.

This clone has only a few counts. The rearrangement joins TRBV11-3 to TRBJ2-7, with D perhaps matching TRBD2 (5 bases). There are 13 residues in the CDR3. V lost 1 base to trimming and J lost 4 bases, with 8 bases between them. Germline lookup yields CDR1 SGHNT and CDR2 YENEEA. This chain's CDR3 is CASSLGTEYEQYF. In DNA, the CDR3 is TGTGCCAGCAGCTTAGGGACTGAATACGAGCAGTACTTC.

This chain uses TRBV27 with TRBJ1-2; 7 bases match TRBD1. Germline CDR1 reads MNHEY; CDR2 reads SMNVEV (reference sequence). The CDR3 extends over 15 amino acids. Unmatched junction bases numbered 5, after V lost 2 bases and J lost 2 bases. CDR3 sequence reads: CASSLGQDPNYGYTF. DNA of the CDR3: TGTGCCAGCAGTTTAGGACAGGACCCCAACTATGGCTACACCTTC.

This chain connects TRBV2 to TRBJ1-5; 7 bases align to TRBD1. The CDR3 spans 14 residues. Germline V gene sequence: CDR1 SNHLY, CDR2 FYNNEI. Trimming removed 5 bases from V and 6 bases from J; junction bases left unmatched: 7. The CDR3 nucleotides are TGTGCCAGCAGTTTCGACAGGGCCGGTCAGCCCCAGCATTTT. Its protein is CASSFDRAGQPQHF.

The chain combines TRBV23-1 with TRBJ1-2; D may be TRBD1 (5 bases). TRBV23-1 is an open reading frame whose function is uncertain. The CDR3 is 16 residues long. With 8 bases removed from V and 3 bases from J, the gap between germline ends came to 22 bases. As DNA, the CDR3 is TGCGCCAGCGGTCGACTTGCAGGGCTTCAGGACTATGGCTACACCTTC. Translating gives CASGRLAGLQDYGYTF.